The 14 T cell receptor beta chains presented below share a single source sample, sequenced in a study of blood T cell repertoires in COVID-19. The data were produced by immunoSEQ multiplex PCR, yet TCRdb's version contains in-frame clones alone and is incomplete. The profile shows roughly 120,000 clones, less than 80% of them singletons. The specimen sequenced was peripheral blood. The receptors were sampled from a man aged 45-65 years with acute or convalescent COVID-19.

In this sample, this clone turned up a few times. CDR3 DNA: TGCAGTGCTAGTCTCAACAGGGTCACTGAAGCTTTCTTT. It specifies CSASLNRVTEAFF. The gene calls are TRBV20-1 and TRBJ1-1; a weak D match, TRBD1 (6 bases). CDR1 and CDR2 (germline): DFQATT, SNEGSKA (reference sequence). The V end lost 3 bases, the J end lost 4 bases, and 12 bases lay between the germline ends. The CDR3 contains 13 residues.

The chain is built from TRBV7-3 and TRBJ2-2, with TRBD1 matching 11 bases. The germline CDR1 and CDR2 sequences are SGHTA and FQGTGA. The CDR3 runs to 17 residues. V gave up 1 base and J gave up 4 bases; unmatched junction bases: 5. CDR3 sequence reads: CASSLIGQGAGTGELFF. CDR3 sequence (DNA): TGTGCCAGCAGCTTAATAGGACAGGGGGCCGGCACCGGGGAGCTGTTTTTT. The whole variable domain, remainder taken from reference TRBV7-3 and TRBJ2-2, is GAGVSQTPSNKVTEKGKYVELRCDPISGHTALYWYRQSLGQGPEFLIYFQGTGAADDSGLPNDRFFAVRPEGSVSTLKIQRTERGDSAVYLCASSLIGQGAGTGELFFGEGSRLTVL.

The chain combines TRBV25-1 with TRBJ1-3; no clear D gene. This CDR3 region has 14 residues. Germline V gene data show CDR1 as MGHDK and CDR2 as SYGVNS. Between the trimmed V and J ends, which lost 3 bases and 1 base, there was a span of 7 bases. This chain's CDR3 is CASSDSLSGNTIYF. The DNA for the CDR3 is TGTGCCAGCAGTGATAGCCTTTCTGGAAACACCATATATTTT. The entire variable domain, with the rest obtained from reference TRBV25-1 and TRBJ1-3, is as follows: EADIYQTPRYLVIGTGKKITLECSQTMGHDKMYWYQQDPGMELHLIHYSYGVNSTEKGDLSSESTVSRIRTEHFPLTLESARPSHTSQYLCASSDSLSGNTIYFGEGSWLTVV.

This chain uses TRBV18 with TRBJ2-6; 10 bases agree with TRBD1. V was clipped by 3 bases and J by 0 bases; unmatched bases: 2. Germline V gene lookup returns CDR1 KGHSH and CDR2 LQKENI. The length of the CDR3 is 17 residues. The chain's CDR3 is CASSPGQGGSGANVLTF. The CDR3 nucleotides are TGTGCCAGCTCACCCGGACAGGGGGGCTCTGGGGCCAACGTCCTGACTTTC. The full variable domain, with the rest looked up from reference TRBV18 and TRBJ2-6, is NAGVMQNPRHLVRRRGQEARLRCSPMKGHSHVYWYRQLPEEGLKFMVYLQKENIIDESGMPKERFSAEFPKEGPSILRIQQVVRGDSAAYFCASSPGQGGSGANVLTFGAGSRLTVL.

The CDR3 DNA reads as TGTGCCAGCAGTTCCGGGACTACAGAGAAGAAGACCCAGTACTTC. This encodes CASSSGTTEKKTQYF. V is TRBV28 and J is TRBJ2-5, with 7 bases identical to TRBD2. The germline V gene has CDR1 MDHEN and CDR2 SYDVKM. V was clipped by 4 bases and J by 6 bases; unmatched bases: 11. This CDR3 contains 15 residues.

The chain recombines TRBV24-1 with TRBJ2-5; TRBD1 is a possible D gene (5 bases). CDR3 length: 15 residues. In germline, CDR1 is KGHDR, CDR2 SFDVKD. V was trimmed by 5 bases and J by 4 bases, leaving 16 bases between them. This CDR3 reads CATSVWQGIGETQYF. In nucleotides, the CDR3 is TGTGCCACCAGTGTCTGGCAGGGCATCGGAGAGACCCAGTACTTC.

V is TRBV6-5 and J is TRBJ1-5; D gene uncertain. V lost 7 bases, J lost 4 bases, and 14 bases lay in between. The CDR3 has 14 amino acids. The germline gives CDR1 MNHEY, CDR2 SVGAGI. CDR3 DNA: TGTGCCAGCAACCTCTTGACGGGGAATCAGCCCCAGCATTTT. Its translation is CASNLLTGNQPQHF.

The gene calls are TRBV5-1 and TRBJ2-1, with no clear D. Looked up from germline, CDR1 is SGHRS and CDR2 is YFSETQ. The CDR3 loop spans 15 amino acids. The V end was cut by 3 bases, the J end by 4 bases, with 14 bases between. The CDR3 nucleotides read TGCGCCAGCAGCTCCTCCGAGACACAATACAATGAGCAGTTCTTC. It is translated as CASSSSETQYNEQFF.

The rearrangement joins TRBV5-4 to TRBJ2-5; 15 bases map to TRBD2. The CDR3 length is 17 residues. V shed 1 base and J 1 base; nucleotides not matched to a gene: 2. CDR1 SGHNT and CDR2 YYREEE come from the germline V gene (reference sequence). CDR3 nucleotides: TGTGCCAGCAGCTTGTGGGGACTAGCGGGGGGCCAAGAGACCCAGTACTTC. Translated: CASSLWGLAGGQETQYF.

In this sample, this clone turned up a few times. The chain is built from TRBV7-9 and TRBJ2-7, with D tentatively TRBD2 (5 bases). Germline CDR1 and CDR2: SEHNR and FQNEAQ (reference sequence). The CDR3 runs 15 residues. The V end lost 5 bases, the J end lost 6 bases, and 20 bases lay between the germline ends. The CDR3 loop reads CASSRERTASGEQYF. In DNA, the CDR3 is TGTGCCAGCAGCCGTGAACGGACGGCCAGCGGCGAGCAGTACTTC. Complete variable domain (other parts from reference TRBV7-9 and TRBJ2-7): DTGVSQNPRHKITKRGQNVTFRCDPISEHNRLYWYRQTLGQGPEFLTYFQNEAQLEKSRLLSDRFSAERPKGSFSTLEIQRTEQGDSAMYLCASSRERTASGEQYFGPGTRLTVT.

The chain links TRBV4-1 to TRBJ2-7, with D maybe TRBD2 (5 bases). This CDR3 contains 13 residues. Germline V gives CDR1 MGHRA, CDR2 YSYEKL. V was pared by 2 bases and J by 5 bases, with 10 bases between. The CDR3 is CASSQLLVNEQYF. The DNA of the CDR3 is TGCGCCAGCAGCCAATTACTAGTTAACGAGCAGTACTTC.

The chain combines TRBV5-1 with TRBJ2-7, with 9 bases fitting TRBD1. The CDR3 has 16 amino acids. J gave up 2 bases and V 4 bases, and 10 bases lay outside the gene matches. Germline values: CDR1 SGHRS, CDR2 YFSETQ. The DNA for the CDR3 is TGCGCCAGCAGCGTAGGCCGGGACAGGGCCCCCTACGAGCAGTACTTC. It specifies CASSVGRDRAPYEQYF.

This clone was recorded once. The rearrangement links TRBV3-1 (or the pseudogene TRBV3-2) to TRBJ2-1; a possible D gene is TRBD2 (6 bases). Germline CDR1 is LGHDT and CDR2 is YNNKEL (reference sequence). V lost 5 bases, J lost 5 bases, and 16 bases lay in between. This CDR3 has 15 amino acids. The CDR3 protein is CASSIHPGVNNEQFF. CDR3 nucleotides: TGTGCCAGCAGCATCCACCCGGGAGTTAACAATGAGCAGTTCTTC.

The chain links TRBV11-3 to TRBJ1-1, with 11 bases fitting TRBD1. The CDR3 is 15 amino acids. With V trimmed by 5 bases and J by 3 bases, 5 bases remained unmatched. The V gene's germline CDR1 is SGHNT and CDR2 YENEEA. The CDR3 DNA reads TGTGCCAGCAGCCCGGACAGGGGGCGATACACTGAAGCTTTCTTT. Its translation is CASSPDRGRYTEAFF.